This T cell receptor beta chain was sequenced for a study of OX40 agonist ivuxolimab in advanced cancers. Some clones are missing from TCRdb's copy, which holds only in-frame ones; the method was immunoSEQ multiplex PCR. The data contain about 150,000 clones, 94% of them singletons. The germline V and J ends were trimmed by 0 bases and 3 bases, with 6 bases remaining between them. Germline V CDR1 and CDR2: SGHAT, FQNNGV. The CDR3 spans 13 residues. This clone has only a few counts. Specimen: CD4+ or CD8+ T cells sorted from blood, collected in a trial of the OX40 agonist ivuxolimab. J is TRBJ2-7 and V is TRBV11-2; D unresolved. The source is an adult with an advanced solid tumor such as melanoma, head and neck, liver or kidney cancer. The DNA of the CDR3 is TGTGCCAGCAGCTTAGAACCGCTCTACGAGCAGTACTTC. Translated: CASSLEPLYEQYF. Drawing the rest from reference TRBV11-2 and TRBJ2-7, the complete variable domain is EAGVAQSPRYKIIEKRQSVAFWCNPISGHATLYWYQQILGQGPKLLIQFQNNGVVDDSQLPKDRFSAERLKGVDSTLKIQPAKLEDSAVYLCASSLEPLYEQYFGPGTRLTVT.